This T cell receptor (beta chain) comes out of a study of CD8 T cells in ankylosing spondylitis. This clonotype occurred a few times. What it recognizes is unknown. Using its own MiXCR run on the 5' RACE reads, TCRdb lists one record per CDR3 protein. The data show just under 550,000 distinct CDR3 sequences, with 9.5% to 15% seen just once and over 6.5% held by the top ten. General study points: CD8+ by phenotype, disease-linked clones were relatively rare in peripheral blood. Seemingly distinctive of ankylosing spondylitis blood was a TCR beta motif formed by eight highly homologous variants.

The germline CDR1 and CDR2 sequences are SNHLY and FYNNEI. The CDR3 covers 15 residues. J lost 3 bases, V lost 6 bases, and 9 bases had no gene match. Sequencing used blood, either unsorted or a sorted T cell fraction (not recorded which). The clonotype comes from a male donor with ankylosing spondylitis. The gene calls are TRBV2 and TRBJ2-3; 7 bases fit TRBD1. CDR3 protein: CASSGDRVQTDTQYF. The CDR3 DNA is TGTGCCAGCAGCGGCGACAGGGTACAGACAGATACGCAGTATTTT.